The 17 T cell receptor beta chains listed next were all sequenced from one sample in a study of T-cell memory formation after mild COVID-19. Using its own MiXCR run on the 5' RACE reads, TCRdb lists one record per CDR3 protein. The table records about 360,000 distinct CDR3 sequences, approximately 15% of them present only once. The specimen was PBMCs or a T cell subset sorted from them (not recorded which). The receptors stem from a man between 18 and 35 years old who had mild COVID-19 (a few samples of this study predate the infection). Cell type and time point are not known.

The chain employs TRBV5-1 and TRBJ2-1, with D maybe TRBD2 (7 bases). V gave up 3 bases and J gave up 9 bases, with 16 bases separating them. Germline V gives CDR1 SGHRS, CDR2 YFSETQ. The CDR3 contains 14 residues. CDR3 nucleotides: TGCGCCAGCAGCTCTGAGGGCGGGGGCGCTGAGCAGTTCTTC. Amino acids: CASSSEGGGAEQFF.

This rearrangement joins TRBV5-5 to TRBJ2-3; TRBD2 is a possible D gene (6 bases). CDR3 size: 12 residues. Germline V gives CDR1 SGHKS, CDR2 YYEKEE (reference sequence). V shed 4 bases and J shed 13 bases, with 16 bases lying between them. CDR3 residues: CASSPGRGREYF. The CDR3 DNA is TGTGCCAGCAGCCCTGGGCGGGGCAGGGAGTATTTT.

This clonotype was observed a few times. The CDR3 reads CASSLNGGANTGELFF. CDR3 in DNA: TGTGCCAGCAGCTTGAACGGGGGGGCCAACACCGGGGAGCTGTTTTTT. V usage is TRBV5-4 and J usage is TRBJ2-2; 8 bases line up with TRBD2. The length of the CDR3 is 16 residues. CDR1 is SGHNT, CDR2 YYREEE, per germline (reference sequence). V shed 1 base, J shed 2 bases, and the junction held 4 bases outside the gene matches.

This clonotype was observed at least ten times. The chain employs TRBV5-8 and TRBJ2-3, with TRBD2 as a possible D gene (5 bases). Per the germline V gene, CDR1 is SGHTS and CDR2 is YDEGEE. The V gene lost 5 bases and the J gene lost 2 bases, with 12 bases spanning the gap. The CDR3 contains 14 residues. This CDR3 is CASSSGVYTDTQYF. The CDR3 DNA reads as TGTGCCAGCAGTTCCGGGGTCTACACAGATACGCAGTATTTT.

This clonotype was seen only a few times. V is TRBV5-4 and J is TRBJ2-5; a possible D gene is TRBD2 (6 bases). Germline V gene sequence: CDR1 SGHNT, CDR2 YYREEE (reference sequence). Trimming shortened V by 0 bases and J by 1 base, and 10 bases separated the two germline ends. The CDR3 loop spans 15 amino acids. The CDR3 DNA sequence: TGTGCCAGCAGCTTGGGACGGGGGACCCAAGAGACCCAGTACTTC. The encoded protein is CASSLGRGTQETQYF.

The rearrangement uses TRBV11-2 and TRBJ2-7; D remains unclear. Germline V gives CDR1 SGHAT, CDR2 FQNNGV. The CDR3 has 14 residues. V lost 5 bases to trimming and J lost 0 bases, with 11 bases between them. The chain's CDR3 is CASSVGHSSYEQYF. The CDR3 DNA reads as TGTGCCAGCAGCGTGGGCCACAGCTCCTACGAGCAGTACTTC.

This clonotype came up a few times. The genes are TRBV15 and TRBJ1-2, with a possible D match to TRBD1 (6 bases). Trimming cost V 0 bases and J 2 bases, with 13 bases left between them. Looked up from germline, CDR1 is LNHNV and CDR2 is YYDKDF (reference sequence). The length of the CDR3 is 16 residues. The CDR3 is CATSRDTPQGNYGYTF. In DNA form, the CDR3 reads TGTGCCACCAGCAGAGATACCCCGCAGGGGAACTATGGCTACACCTTC.

The CDR3 DNA reads TGTGCCACCAGGGGTTCAGGCGAGACCCAGTACTTC. It encodes CATRGSGETQYF. This rearrangement joins TRBV24-1 to TRBJ2-5; D call uncertain. The CDR3 totals 12 residues. With 7 bases removed from V and 5 bases from J, the gap between germline ends came to 10 bases. CDR1 and CDR2 (germline): KGHDR, SFDVKD.

There are many counts of this clonotype. V usage is TRBV12-3 or TRBV12-4 and J usage is TRBJ2-3; 10 bases map to TRBD2. The CDR3 is 16 amino acids. V dropped 3 bases and J dropped 0; count of bases not matched to a gene: 3. The CDR3 protein is CASSFLAGASTDTQYF. CDR3 in DNA: TGTGCCAGCAGTTTCCTAGCGGGGGCTAGCACAGATACGCAGTATTTT.

V and J are TRBV4-3 and TRBJ1-1, with 9 bases identical to TRBD1. J lost 5 bases, V lost 3 bases, and 7 bases had no gene match. CDR3 length: 15 residues. CDR1 is LGHNA, CDR2 YSLEER, per germline. CDR3 sequence (DNA): TGCGCCAGCAGCCAGACACAGGGGGCGGATACTGAAGCTTTCTTT. It specifies CASSQTQGADTEAFF.

This clonotype was counted a few times. The chain uses TRBV5-1 and TRBJ1-2; 7 nucleotides line up with TRBD1. This CDR3 has 13 residues. The germline V gene encodes CDR1 SGHRS and CDR2 YFSETQ. V lost 2 bases, J lost 4 bases, and 2 bases stayed unmatched. Written as DNA, the CDR3 is TGCGCCAGCAGCTTCGGGACAGCCTATGGCTACACCTTC. This sequence encodes CASSFGTAYGYTF.

The genes are TRBV20-1 and TRBJ2-5; D possibly corresponds to TRBD2 (5 bases). The CDR3 length is 15 residues. V was cut by 0 bases and J by 5 bases, with 16 bases left in between. Germline-derived CDR1 and CDR2 are DFQATT and SNEGSKA (reference sequence). The CDR3 nucleotides are TGCAGTGCTAGAGAGAGACCCGGGGTGTGGGAGACCCAGTACTTC. Translation: CSARERPGVWETQYF.

The chain is built from TRBV6-5 and TRBJ1-6; D is undetermined. Germline-derived CDR1 and CDR2 are MNHEY and SVGAGI. The CDR3 runs to 15 residues. Trimming shortened V by 6 bases and J by 7 bases, and 16 bases separated the two germline ends. CDR3 sequence (DNA): TGTGCCAGCAGGCTACTCAGGAGCTTGAATTCACCCCTCCACTTT. It specifies CASRLLRSLNSPLHF.

The gene calls are TRBV6-5 and TRBJ2-1, with 8 positions matching TRBD1. The CDR3 loop spans 15 amino acids. The V and J ends lost 8 bases and 7 bases, in that order; junction bases with no gene match: 13. The germline V gene has CDR1 MNHEY and CDR2 SVGAGI. CDR3 coding DNA: TGTGCCAGCCGGACTGGACAGGGAAGGATGAATGAGCAGTTCTTC. This gives the protein CASRTGQGRMNEQFF.

There are a few counts of this clonotype. This rearrangement joins TRBV29-1 to TRBJ2-7; D remains ambiguous. This CDR3 spans 13 amino acids. V lost 0 bases, J lost 1 base, and 7 bases lay in between. In germline, CDR1 is SQVTM, CDR2 ANQGSEA. The CDR3 nucleotides are TGCAGCGTTGAAGATACCAAGTCCTACGAGCAGTACTTC. This sequence encodes CSVEDTKSYEQYF.

This chain connects TRBV20-1 to TRBJ2-5; the match to TRBD1 covers 7 bases. The CDR3 covers 15 residues. Germline loops: CDR1 DFQATT, CDR2 SNEGSKA (reference sequence). Trimming cost V 5 bases and J 2 bases; bases outside gene matches: 11. The CDR3, as DNA: TGCAGTGCTGATAGGACAGGCACAACTCAAGAGACCCAGTACTTC. The encoded protein is CSADRTGTTQETQYF.

In this sample, this clonotype turned up a few times. This sequence joins TRBV14 and TRBJ1-6; D remains ambiguous. The CDR3 is 13 residues long. Trimming stripped 2 bases from V and 9 bases from J, with 8 bases between. From germline, CDR1 is SGHDN and CDR2 FVKESK. CDR3 region: CASSQLSLSPLHF. DNA for the CDR3: TGTGCCAGCAGCCAATTAAGTCTTTCACCCCTCCACTTT.